This is a list of T cell receptor beta chains from one sample in a study of beta chain features in type 1 diabetes. Only in-frame clones appear in the TCRdb table, and some are missing; sequencing was by immunoSEQ multiplex PCR. The profile shows about 170,000 clones, roughly 8% of them singletons. The specimen sequenced was central memory CD4+ T cells from blood. These receptors originate from a man aged 18 to 29 with type 1 diabetes. The CDR3 runs from the conserved cysteine through the conserved F or W. Fields, in order: J gene, D gene, clone size, V gene, CDR3 length, CDR3 DNA, CDR3 protein. A D gene is named only where the DNA matches it firmly. Expanded clones get a size class; other rows say once, few or many, or leave the size out.

TRBJ2-1	NA	NA	TRBV11-2	13	TGTGCCAGCAGCGCAGCAGGGTTCCATGAGCAGTTCTTC	CASSAAGFHEQFF
TRBJ2-2	NA	NA	TRBV5-1	15	TGCGCCAGCAGCTTGGACAGGGTCGACACCGGGGAGCTGTTTTTT	CASSLDRVDTGELFF
TRBJ2-1	TRBD2	few	TRBV5-1	13	TGCGCCAGCAGGGGGACTAGAGGGGATGAGCAGTTCTTC	CASRGTRGDEQFF
TRBJ1-2	NA	NA	TRBV25-1	12	TGTGCCAGCAGTGTTGACAGAGGAGGCTACACCTTC	CASSVDRGGYTF
TRBJ2-5	TRBD2	few	TRBV4-2	17	TGTGCCAGCAGCCAAGATCTAGGCGGGAGGGCCGGGGAGACCCAGTACTTC	CASSQDLGGRAGETQYF
TRBJ1-2	NA	few	TRBV7-8	15	TGTGCCAGCAGCTTAGAGGCCAGGGGCTTGTATGGCTACACCTTC	CASSLEARGLYGYTF
TRBJ1-2	TRBD1	many	TRBV27	13	TGTGCCAGCAGTCCCCTGACAGGGAATGGCTACACCTTC	CASSPLTGNGYTF
TRBJ1-2	NA	few	TRBV30	13	TGTGCCTCTACAGGACCCTCTAACTATGGCTACACCTTC	CASTGPSNYGYTF
TRBJ1-1	NA	NA	TRBV29-1	10	TGCAGCGCTACGAACACTGAAGCTTTCTTT	CSATNTEAFF
TRBJ1-2	NA	few	TRBV5-1	14	TGCGCCAGCAGCTCCCGCGGGGGGAACTATGGCTACACCTTC	CASSSRGGNYGYTF
TRBJ2-7	NA	NA	TRBV18	12	TGTGCCAGCTCAGGCAGCTCCTACGAGCAGTACTTC	CASSGSSYEQYF
TRBJ2-1	TRBD2	few	TRBV5-1	14	TGCGCCAGCAGGACGCTAGCGGGATTCAATGAGCAGTTCTTC	CASRTLAGFNEQFF
TRBJ2-1	TRBD2	NA	TRBV30	16	TGTGCCTCCGGGACTAGCGGGGGGAGCTCCTACAATGAGCAGTTCTTC	CASGTSGGSSYNEQFF
TRBJ2-7	TRBD1	NA	TRBV2	13	TGTGCCAGCAGCAACAGGGGCTCCTACGAGCAGTACTTC	CASSNRGSYEQYF
TRBJ2-5	NA	NA	TRBV7-2	15	TGTGCCAGCAGCTTAGTGTCAGGGGCCCGGGAGACCCAGTACTTC	CASSLVSGARETQYF
TRBJ1-2	TRBD1	few	TRBV7-9	15	TGTGCCAGCAGCTCCCCGGACAGGGGTGACTATGGCTACACCTTC	CASSSPDRGDYGYTF
TRBJ2-7	TRBD2	few	TRBV11-2	16	TGTGCCAGCAGCTTAGCTCTTGGAGCGGGGGGGGTGGAGCAGTACTTC	CASSLALGAGGVEQYF
TRBJ1-4	NA	few	TRBV7-8	12	TGTGCCAGCAGCTTCGGCGGTGAAAAACTGTTTTTT	CASSFGGEKLFF
TRBJ1-2	TRBD1	NA	TRBV19	15	TGTGCCAGTACCGATCCGGGACAGGGGTCCTATGGCTACACCTTC	CASTDPGQGSYGYTF
TRBJ2-3	NA	NA	TRBV5-6	12	TGTGCCAGCAGCCCCTTGGGGGCAGGGCTGTATTTT	CASSPLGAGLYF
TRBJ2-1	NA	NA	TRBV6-6	12	TGTGCCAGCAGTCCCGGAGACAATGAGCAGTTCTTC	CASSPGDNEQFF
TRBJ2-2	NA	few	TRBV18	14	TGTGCCAGCTCACCATTCGATTCGGCCGGGGAGCTGTTTTTT	CASSPFDSAGELFF
TRBJ2-5	TRBD2	few	TRBV9	18	TGTGCCAGCAGCGTAGCGACTAGCGGGGGGCCCCTTCAAGAGACCCAGTACTTC	CASSVATSGGPLQETQYF
TRBJ2-5	NA	once	TRBV30	15	TGTGCCTGGGTGAATAGGAACAGGGACCTAGAGACCCAGTACTTC	CAWVNRNRDLETQYF
TRBJ2-5	NA	NA	TRBV9	16	TGTGCCAGCAGCCCACGGGGAGGCGTATCTCAAGAGACCCAGTACTTC	CASSPRGGVSQETQYF
TRBJ2-1	NA	many	TRBV19	16	TGTGCCAGTAGTATAGATAGGGCGGGCACCTACAATGAGCAGTTCTTC	CASSIDRAGTYNEQFF
TRBJ2-5	NA	many	TRBV18	17	TGTGCCAGCTCACTCCCGGGACAAGGTTTTGCCGGTGAGACCCAGTACTTC	CASSLPGQGFAGETQYF
TRBJ1-3	TRBD1	few	TRBV6-6	13	TGTGCCAGTAATGGACAGGCAGGAAACACCATATATTTT	CASNGQAGNTIYF
TRBJ2-1	TRBD2	NA	TRBV15	17	TGTGCCACCAGCAGAGATCGCGGGGGGATCTCCTACAATGAGCAGTTCTTC	CATSRDRGGISYNEQFF
TRBJ2-7	TRBD1	many	TRBV4-3	15	TGCGCCAGCAGCGGACCCGGGACAGGGAACTACGAGCAGTACTTC	CASSGPGTGNYEQYF
TRBJ2-3	TRBD2	few	TRBV7-2	13	TGTGCCAGCAGCCGACGGGGGGAGGATACGCAGTATTTT	CASSRRGEDTQYF
TRBJ1-4	TRBD1	NA	TRBV29-1	15	TGCAGCGTTGAGGGGCAGGGGGTAACTAATGAAAAACTGTTTTTT	CSVEGQGVTNEKLFF
TRBJ2-5	NA	few	TRBV5-4	15	TGTGCCAGCAGCTTGGGAGCGGCGCTCCAAGAGACCCAGTACTTC	CASSLGAALQETQYF
TRBJ2-1	NA	few	TRBV6-6	12	TGTGCCAGCACCTACCAGACGGGGAAGCAGTTCTTC	CASTYQTGKQFF
TRBJ1-2	TRBD1	NA	TRBV30	11	TGTGCCTGGACAGGGGGTTATGGCTACACCTTC	CAWTGGYGYTF
TRBJ2-2	TRBD1	few	TRBV6-6	15	TGTGCCAGCAGTTTCAGACAGGGCCGCACCGGGGAGCTGTTTTTT	CASSFRQGRTGELFF
TRBJ2-2	TRBD2	many	TRBV11-2	14	TGTGCCAGCAGCCATGGACTAGCGGCCGGGGAGCTGTTTTTT	CASSHGLAAGELFF
TRBJ2-6	TRBD2	NA	TRBV5-6	18	TGTGCCAGCACCCCGGGACTAGCGGGGGTCTCTGGGGCCAACGTCCTGACTTTC	CASTPGLAGVSGANVLTF
TRBJ1-5	NA	few	TRBV6-5	14	TGTGCCAGCAGTCACGGACAGCGCAATCAGCCCCAGCATTTT	CASSHGQRNQPQHF
TRBJ1-1	TRBD1	NA	TRBV11-2	13	TGTGCCAGCAGCTTAGATGGACAGGGAGAAGCTTTCTTT	CASSLDGQGEAFF
TRBJ1-2	NA	NA	TRBV7-2	13	TGTGCCAGCACCATGACAGGTTCATTTGGGTACACCTTC	CASTMTGSFGYTF
TRBJ1-5	TRBD1	few	TRBV29-1	14	TGCAGCGTTAAGGGACAGGATAGCAATCAGCCCCAGCATTTT	CSVKGQDSNQPQHF
TRBJ2-3	TRBD2	NA	TRBV5-6	16	TGTGCCAGCTCCACTGGTGGGCGGGGGGGCCTAGATACGCAGTATTTT	CASSTGGRGGLDTQYF
TRBJ2-3	TRBD2	few	TRBV7-2	15	TGTGCCAGCAGCGGGGTAGCGGGGGGGCGGGATACGCAGTATTTT	CASSGVAGGRDTQYF